These 12 T cell receptor beta chains came from one sample sequenced in a study of shared clonotypes between healthy human individuals. Libraries were prepared by immunoSEQ multiplex PCR; TCRdb keeps only in-frame clonotypes and omits some of them. The table has 2 million to 2.5 million clones, approximately 95% seen once. Input material: naive CD4+ T cells from PBMCs. The subset: CD45RA+ positively selected. Receptors originate from a man between 18 and 29 years old in good health. Some clones in this sample may be carry-over from other donors' samples.

CDR3 in DNA: TGTGCCAGCAGTTTTGGGACCGACTACAATGAGCAGTTCTTC. It yields the protein CASSFGTDYNEQFF. V gene TRBV28 combines with J gene TRBJ2-1, with D tentatively TRBD1 or TRBD2 (5 bases each). The CDR3 is made up of 14 amino acids. V gave up 3 bases and J gave up 3 bases, with 9 bases separating them. Germline V lookup: CDR1 MDHEN, CDR2 SYDVKM.

This chain uses TRBV28 with TRBJ2-7, with D possibly matching TRBD2 (5 bases). The CDR3 extends over 15 amino acids. V was pared by 6 bases and J by 5 bases, with 20 bases between. The germline V gene has CDR1 MDHEN and CDR2 SYDVKM. The CDR3 protein is CASSSVGVGRNEQYF. The CDR3 DNA reads as TGTGCCAGCAGCTCGGTCGGGGTGGGTCGGAACGAGCAGTACTTC.

The chain carries TRBV6-6 and TRBJ2-7; D possibly corresponds to TRBD2 (6 bases). The CDR3 runs to 14 residues. Germline CDR1 MNHNY, CDR2 SVGAGI (reference sequence). The V end was cut by 6 bases, the J end by 3 bases, with 15 bases between. This CDR3 reads CASRRRDSNYEQYF. The CDR3 region has the DNA TGTGCCAGCAGACGACGGGACTCAAACTACGAGCAGTACTTC.

The V and J genes are TRBV2 and TRBJ1-2; D is possibly TRBD1 (6 bases). V was clipped by 5 bases and J by 3 bases, with 10 bases between them. The germline V gene encodes CDR1 SNHLY and CDR2 FYNNEI. The CDR3 length is 13 residues. The CDR3 protein is CASSPGTYYGYTF. The CDR3 DNA follows: TGTGCCAGCAGTCCCGGGACATACTATGGCTACACCTTC.

As for this clone: The identical CDR3 is also encoded by other nucleotide sequences in the sample. This chain joins TRBV11-2 and TRBJ1-2, with a weak D call TRBD1 (5 bases). CDR3 length equals 13 residues. Germline-derived CDR1 and CDR2 are SGHAT and FQNNGV. V lost 1 base, J lost 8 bases, and 11 bases lay in between. The DNA of the CDR3 is TGTGCCAGCAGCTTAGTCGGGGGTGGAGGCTACACCTTC. Its translation: CASSLVGGGGYTF.

This rearrangement joins TRBV7-2 to TRBJ1-1, with D uncertain. This CDR3 contains 12 residues. CDR1 SGHTA and CDR2 FQGNSA come from the germline V gene. Trimming removed 5 bases from V and 7 bases from J, with 11 bases in between. The CDR3 sequence: CASSPQRVEAFF. In DNA form, the CDR3 reads TGTGCCAGCAGCCCGCAGAGGGTTGAAGCTTTCTTT.

This clone came up once. V is TRBV7-2 and J is TRBJ1-2; D gene unclear. CDR3 length: 14 residues. The V and J ends lost 5 bases and 3 bases respectively, with 13 bases between them. From germline, CDR1 is SGHTA and CDR2 FQGNSA. In DNA form, the CDR3 reads TGTGCCAGCAGCCGCCCCGTGGAGGACTATGGCTACACCTTC. This translates into CASSRPVEDYGYTF. Drawing the rest from reference TRBV7-2 and TRBJ1-2, the complete variable domain is GAGVSQSPSNKVTEKGKDVELRCDPISGHTALYWYRQSLGQGLEFLIYFQGNSAPDKSGLPSDRFSAERTGGSVSTLTIQRTQQEDSAVYLCASSRPVEDYGYTFGSGTRLTVV.

This chain uses TRBV7-9 with TRBJ1-1; the D is unclear. Germline lookup yields CDR1 SEHNR and CDR2 FQNEAQ (reference sequence). The CDR3 consists of 12 residues. Trimming left V 2 bases short and J 6 bases short, with 7 bases between. The CDR3 DNA follows: TGTGCCAGCAGCTTAAGCGGGTCTGAAGCTTTCTTT. Encoded protein: CASSLSGSEAFF.

The gene calls are TRBV19 and TRBJ2-6; D not resolved. V was clipped by 3 bases and J by 0 bases, with 6 bases between them. The germline gives CDR1 LNHDA, CDR2 SQIVND (reference sequence). The CDR3 is 15 residues long. Written as DNA, the CDR3 is TGTGCCAGTAGTATGAGCCTCTCTGGGGCCAACGTCCTGACTTTC. Translated: CASSMSLSGANVLTF.

This clone was observed a handful of times. J is TRBJ1-2 and V is TRBV6-1; D gene unclear. The CDR3 covers 12 residues. V dropped 4 bases and J dropped 3 bases, with 6 bases sitting between them. Germline loops: CDR1 MNHNS, CDR2 SASEGT. Here the CDR3 reads CASSAVHYGYTF. The CDR3 DNA sequence: TGTGCCAGCAGTGCGGTTCACTATGGCTACACCTTC.

This chain uses TRBV4-2 with TRBJ2-5; the match to TRBD1 covers 11 bases. The trim removed 0 bases at V and 7 bases at J, leaving 7 bases unmatched. Germline lookup yields CDR1 LGHNA and CDR2 YNFKEQ. This CDR3 has 16 residues. The CDR3 protein is CASSQDPGTGGRTQYF. CDR3 DNA: TGTGCCAGCAGCCAAGATCCCGGGACAGGGGGAAGGACCCAGTACTTC.

V is TRBV25-1 and J is TRBJ2-5; no definite D call. The better agreement between TRBJ2-7 and the DNA end casts doubt on the J call. The germline V gene has CDR1 MGHDK and CDR2 SYGVNS. CDR3 length equals 12 residues. The chain's CDR3 is CASSEYSTEQYF. The CDR3 region has the DNA TGTGCCAGCAGTGAATATAGTACCGAGCAGTACTTC.